This paragraph covers one T cell receptor (beta chain) sequence. The entry originates in a study of blood T cell repertoires in COVID-19. Overall study: Spain, Italy and the United States supplied samples that represented acute and convalescent COVID-19.

Repertoires were generated with immunoSEQ multiplex PCR, while TCRdb's copy carries only in-frame clones and drops some. The data contain approximately 500,000 clones, roughly nine tenths of them singletons. Seattle-derived patients entered the study during active infection and were followed longitudinally. Germline CDR1 SNHLY, CDR2 FYNNEI. The CDR3 runs 15 residues. V was trimmed by 1 base and J by 0 bases, leaving 7 bases between them. Source material: peripheral blood. The chain combines TRBV2 with TRBJ2-1; D is uncertain. The clonotype was recovered from a woman aged 50 to 60 with COVID-19, enrolled during active disease. This CDR3 reads CASSEDQASYNEQFF. The CDR3 DNA follows: TGTGCCAGCAGTGAAGATCAGGCCTCCTACAATGAGCAGTTCTTC.